The 19 T cell receptor beta chains presented below share a single source sample, sequenced in a study of blood T cells in healthy people across ages. The second PCR ran 7 to 11 cycles with a sample-barcoded 5' primer and J-beta primers. TCRdb ran MiXCR on the 5' RACE reads and lists one entry per CDR3 protein. Of over 1.5 million distinct CDR3 sequences in the sample, around 50% were seen once. Material: blood. Source of these receptors: a woman aged 40 to 50 in good health.

The chain employs TRBV5-1 and TRBJ2-1; no definite D call. V was trimmed by 5 bases and J by 0 bases, leaving 12 bases between them. This CDR3 is built from 15 residues. Germline values: CDR1 SGHRS, CDR2 YFSETQ. CDR3 loop: CASRLTESSYNEQFF. In DNA, the CDR3 is TGCGCCAGCAGACTGACGGAGAGCTCCTACAATGAGCAGTTCTTC.

The V call is TRBV4-1, the J call TRBJ2-2; D gene unclear. From germline, CDR1 is MGHRA and CDR2 YSYEKL. The V end was cut by 0 bases, the J end by 7 bases, with 12 bases between. The CDR3 runs 15 residues. The CDR3 region is CASSQDLPGSGELFF. Here the CDR3 DNA reads TGCGCCAGCAGCCAAGATCTCCCAGGCAGCGGGGAGCTGTTTTTT.

With regard to this clonotype: A single base separates this from a much larger clone, so it may be a read error. The chain uses TRBV7-2 and TRBJ2-7; D remains ambiguous. Germline assignment: CDR1 SGHTA and CDR2 FQGNSA. With 9 bases removed from V and 1 base from J, the gap between germline ends came to 16 bases. CDR3 length equals 14 residues. In DNA, the CDR3 is TGTGCCAGGAGCGCCCAGACTGGTTCCTACGAGCAGTACTTC. Residues: CARSAQTGSYEQYF.

In its sample, this clonotype was seen many times. The chain recombines TRBV18 with TRBJ1-2; 9 positions match TRBD1. This CDR3 spans 16 amino acids. The germline V gene encodes CDR1 KGHSH and CDR2 LQKENI. The junction had 11 bases not matched to a gene; V was cut back by 2 bases and J by 7 bases. Here the CDR3 reads CASSPNEQGQGCGYTF. DNA for the CDR3: TGTGCCAGCTCACCAAACGAGCAGGGACAGGGTTGTGGCTACACCTTC.

This chain links TRBV4-3 with TRBJ2-7, with TRBD1 as a possible D gene (6 bases). The CDR3 consists of 18 residues. Trimming cost V 1 base and J 0 bases, with 19 bases left between them. The germline CDR1 and CDR2 sequences are LGHNA and YSLEER. This CDR3 reads CASSQAANRGGFSYEQYF. In DNA form, the CDR3 reads TGCGCCAGCAGCCAAGCAGCCAATCGAGGGGGATTCTCCTACGAGCAGTACTTC.

This clonotype was observed a handful of times. The V and J genes are TRBV6-2 or TRBV6-3 and TRBJ2-5; D is ambiguous. The germline V gene encodes CDR1 MNHEY and CDR2 SVGEGT. CDR3 length: 15 amino acids. The V end lost 1 base, the J end lost 1 base, and 10 bases lay between the germline ends. CDR3 sequence: CASSYLQNFQETQYF. The CDR3 DNA reads as TGTGCCAGCAGTTACTTACAGAATTTCCAAGAGACCCAGTACTTC.

This clonotype turned up a few times. This chain joins TRBV12-3 or TRBV12-4 and TRBJ1-2; D is unclear. The germline V and J ends were trimmed by 3 bases and 7 bases, with 9 bases remaining between them. The CDR3 loop spans 12 amino acids. The CDR3 bases are TGTGCCAGCAGTTTTACCGAGTCTGGCTACACCTTC. It specifies CASSFTESGYTF.

J is TRBJ2-5 and V is TRBV4-3; TRBD1 aligns across 9 bases. The V segment lost 4 bases and the J segment 5 bases; nucleotides outside the gene matches: 11. The germline V gene encodes CDR1 LGHNA and CDR2 YSLEER. The CDR3 loop spans 16 amino acids. This CDR3 reads CASSLTGTGLGETQYF. In DNA form, the CDR3 reads TGCGCCAGCAGCCTGACCGGGACAGGGTTGGGTGAGACCCAGTACTTC.

V usage is TRBV28 and J usage is TRBJ1-6; TRBD1 is a possible D gene (5 bases). Germline-derived CDR1 and CDR2 are MDHEN and SYDVKM. The CDR3 has 15 residues. Trimming pared 6 bases from V and 8 bases from J, leaving 17 bases between. In DNA, the CDR3 is TGTGCCAGCAGGGGATCGGGGGGGATTCATTCACCCCTCCACTTT. Amino acids: CASRGSGGIHSPLHF.

The chain uses TRBV27 and TRBJ1-5; D remains ambiguous. The CDR3 sequence is 14 residues long. The ends were cut back, 5 bases at V and 6 bases at J, with 14 bases in the middle. Looked up from germline, CDR1 is MNHEY and CDR2 is SMNVEV (reference sequence). CDR3 sequence reads: CASSLGYVSQPQHF. The CDR3 DNA reads as TGTGCCAGCAGTCTCGGCTATGTCAGTCAGCCCCAGCATTTT.

With regard to this clonotype: A single base separates this from a much larger clone, so it may be a read error. The rearrangement joins TRBV10-3 to TRBJ2-3; unclear D gene. The CDR3 runs 13 residues. V lost 1 base to trimming and J lost 0 bases, with 2 bases between them. CDR1 is ENHRY and CDR2 is SYGVKD in the germline V gene. CDR3 protein: CAISEFSTDTQYF. In DNA, the CDR3 is TGTGCCATCAGTGAGTTCAGCACAGATACGCAGTATTTT.

The chain combines TRBV3-1 with TRBJ2-1; 7 bases map to TRBD1. This CDR3 comprises 16 residues. Germline CDR1 reads LGHDT; CDR2 reads YNNKEL (reference sequence). J lost 3 bases, V lost 6 bases, and 11 bases had no gene match. CDR3 coding DNA: TGTGCCAGCAGTAGGATTCCGGGACAGAGCTACAATGAGCAGTTCTTC. It translates to CASSRIPGQSYNEQFF.

The chain links TRBV6-2 or TRBV6-3 to TRBJ2-1; TRBD2 matches 7 bases. This CDR3 contains 14 residues. The ends lost 7 bases at V and 0 bases at J; junction bases unmatched: 3. Germline CDR1 is MNHEY and CDR2 is SVGEGT. CDR3 sequence (DNA): TGTGCCAGCAAGAGCGGGGACTCCTACAATGAGCAGTTCTTC. This translates into CASKSGDSYNEQFF.

This clonotype was seen a few times. The chain combines TRBV27 with TRBJ2-7; TRBD1 is a possible D gene (6 bases). With 2 bases removed from V and 0 bases from J, the gap between germline ends came to 17 bases. Germline CDR1 MNHEY, CDR2 SMNVEV (reference sequence). The CDR3 covers 17 residues. The CDR3 bases are TGTGCCAGCAGTTTACTGAGGGGGACGTCAAGCTCCTACGAGCAGTACTTC. As protein: CASSLLRGTSSSYEQYF.

J is TRBJ1-2 and V is TRBV20-1; 8 bases align to TRBD1. Trimming cost V 3 bases and J 4 bases; bases outside gene matches: 7. The CDR3 runs 14 residues. Germline CDR1 reads DFQATT; CDR2 reads SNEGSKA (reference sequence). The CDR3 region is CSARGTGGFYGYTF. In DNA, the CDR3 is TGCAGTGCTAGGGGGACAGGAGGATTCTATGGCTACACCTTC.

The V and J genes are TRBV7-9 and TRBJ1-2; D ambiguous. This CDR3 region has 16 residues. The germline V gene has CDR1 SEHNR and CDR2 FQNEAQ (reference sequence). The V and J ends lost 5 bases and 2 bases respectively, with 18 bases between them. CDR3 region: CASSRWTARRNYGYTF. The CDR3 region has the DNA TGTGCCAGCAGCCGTTGGACGGCCAGACGAAACTATGGCTACACCTTC.

This chain joins TRBV7-2 and TRBJ1-6; a possible D gene is TRBD1 (5 bases). Trimming pared 4 bases from V and 13 bases from J, leaving 14 bases between. In germline, CDR1 is SGHTA, CDR2 FQGNSA. The CDR3 is 13 amino acids. DNA of the CDR3: TGTGCCAGCAGCTGGGACCAGGCCGCCCCCCTCCACTTT. Translating it yields CASSWDQAAPLHF.

This clonotype was seen a few times. The chain is built from TRBV20-1 and TRBJ2-3; 10 bases align to TRBD1. The CDR3 spans 14 residues. Losses at the gene ends were 6 bases for V and 7 bases for J; bases not matched to a gene: 10. The V gene's germline CDR1 is DFQATT and CDR2 SNEGSKA (reference sequence). This CDR3 reads CSATGQGWENTQYF. The CDR3 DNA sequence: TGCAGTGCCACGGGACAGGGGTGGGAGAATACGCAGTATTTT.

The chain employs TRBV28 and TRBJ2-4; unclear D gene. The end of the DNA is better explained by TRBJ2-7, so the J call may be wrong. The CDR3 runs to 15 residues. The V gene's germline CDR1 is MDHEN and CDR2 SYDVKM. CDR3 in amino acids: CAIMGSAVSSYEQYF. The CDR3 nucleotides are TGTGCCATAATGGGGTCCGCAGTTAGCTCCTACGAGCAGTACTTC.